The entry below gives a single TCR beta chain sequence along with its context. This entry comes from a study of blood T cell repertoires in COVID-19. Overall study: Whether acute or convalescent, the COVID-19 samples came from the United States, Italy and Spain. PBMCs, B-cell-depleted T cells, or T cells were the source of the cDNA or gDNA that made up the material.

Per the authors' pipeline: For nucleated cells, counts were estimated from reference gene primer amplification. Generated by immunoSEQ multiplex PCR, the TCRdb table keeps only in-frame clones and is missing some. V and J calls and clone size come straight from that table; D and trimming were deduced from the DNA. The sample lists approximately 290,000 clones, just under 90% seen once, with roughly 11% in the top ten. V was trimmed by 1 base and J by 8 bases, leaving 8 bases between them. The germline V gene encodes CDR1 SEHNR and CDR2 FQNEAQ (reference sequence). The CDR3 covers 12 residues. Sample: peripheral blood. The chain couples TRBV7-9 to TRBJ1-2; D is uncertain. This TCR came from a woman younger than 45 with COVID-19, enrolled during active disease. The CDR3 sequence is CASSLGREGYTF. The CDR3 coding sequence is TGTGCCAGCAGCTTAGGGAGGGAAGGCTACACCTTC.